This T cell receptor (beta chain) comes out of a study of graft-versus-host responses after intestinal transplantation. Turning to the study itself: Anti-thymocyte globulin was used for induction in all recipients, who then took tacrolimus and steroids for 2 to 4 years. Broader study findings: Some patients had graft-donor T cell macrochimerism, and their allografts showed high graft-versus-host to host-versus-graft clonal ratios. Among recipient marrow samples, GvH clones were found; some appeared first in ileum or blood. The study associated peak circulating GvH clone levels with early post-transplant HvG declines.

This table comes from immunoSEQ multiplex PCR, and its TCRdb copy is limited to in-frame clones, with some not included. The sample lists 80,000 to 100,000 clones; approximately 88% were seen once. The germline V gene has CDR1 SGHTA and CDR2 FQGTGA. The CDR3 covers 13 residues. With 1 base removed from V and 5 bases from J, the gap between germline ends came to 8 bases. Details on this clone: Its antigen is unidentified. This CDR3 is also generated by other DNA sequences in the sample.

The material was unstimulated CD4+ T cells sorted from spleen or lymph node cells, obtained before intestinal transplant. The receptor was derived from a human donor who received an intestinal transplant. The J gene is TRBJ2-5, the V gene TRBV7-3; a weak D match, TRBD2 (6 bases). CDR3 amino acids: CASSLIREETQYF. The CDR3 DNA sequence: TGTGCCAGCAGCTTAATCCGGGAGGAGACCCAGTACTTC.